One sample yielded the 28 T cell receptor beta chains listed below, sequenced in a study of T-cell reconstitution after alpha-beta-depleted transplantation in children. The library targeted TCRbeta and was prepared with unique molecular identifiers. TCRdb ran MiXCR on the PCR reads and lists one entry per CDR3 protein. This table has fewer than 120,000 distinct CDR3 sequences, over 9% appearing once. Sequencing was performed on PBMCs from the stem cell graft donor, taken from the stem cell graft. Source of these receptors: a human donor who donated a stem cell graft to a child with acute lymphoblastic leukemia.

This clonotype was counted many times. In DNA form, the CDR3 reads TGTGCCAGCAGTTCAGGGGGCGCAAGGGAAAAACTGTTTTTT. As protein: CASSSGGAREKLFF. The chain joins TRBV12-3 or TRBV12-4 to TRBJ1-4, with TRBD1 matching over 8 bases. The CDR3 sequence is 14 residues long. V lost 4 bases and J lost 8; bases outside the gene matches: 6.

This clonotype was observed many times. V gene TRBV29-1 combines with J gene TRBJ1-2; possibly TRBD1 for D (5 bases). The germline gives CDR1 SQVTM, CDR2 ANQGSEA. The CDR3 contains 16 residues. Trimming removed 7 bases at V and 0 bases at J, with 21 bases between. CDR3 sequence (DNA): TGCAGCGCATTTGGGGCCAAGGGCCGAGCTAACTATGGCTACACCTTC. Its protein is CSAFGAKGRANYGYTF.

This clonotype was seen ten or more times. Its ends do not fully match the called genes, so a read error is possible. This rearrangement joins TRBV11-1 to TRBJ2-7; 9 positions match TRBD1. The germline CDR1 and CDR2 sequences are SGHAT and FQDESV (reference sequence). The CDR3 spans 19 residues. CDR3 nucleotide sequence: TGTGCCAGCAGCATAGCCCGGGACAGGGAGGGAAGGGCTACCTACGAGCAGTACTTC. Its translation: CASSIARDREGRATYEQYF.

There are many counts of this clonotype. The rearrangement uses TRBV7-8 and TRBJ2-7; a weak D match, TRBD1 (6 bases). V lost 4 bases to trimming and J lost 2 bases, with 12 bases between them. This CDR3 is 14 amino acids long. Germline CDR1 reads SGHVS; CDR2 reads FQNEAQ. CDR3 protein: CASSSSGAPYEQYF. The CDR3 nucleotides are TGTGCCAGCAGCTCTTCAGGGGCCCCCTACGAGCAGTACTTC.

This clonotype turned up a few times. This sequence joins TRBV30 and TRBJ2-5, with TRBD2 identical over 8 bases. The CDR3 extends over 14 amino acids. The trim removed 1 base at V and 5 bases at J, leaving 6 bases unmatched. Per the germline V gene, CDR1 is GTSNPN and CDR2 is SVGIG (reference sequence). CDR3 DNA: TGTGCCTGGAGTGCTCTCAGCGGGAGTGAGACCCAGTACTTC. Residues: CAWSALSGSETQYF.

The sample holds many counts of this clonotype. The DNA of the CDR3 is TGTGCCAGCAGCTTGCAAGAATTATACAATGAGCAGTTCTTC. Translated: CASSLQELYNEQFF. The chain employs TRBV7-9 and TRBJ2-1; D unresolved. V lost 3 bases and J lost 4, with 10 bases in between. CDR3 size: 14 residues. Germline V CDR1 and CDR2: SEHNR, FQNEAQ (reference sequence).

Worth noting for this clonotype: This may be a read error, as it is one base from a much larger clone. The chain uses TRBV24-1 and TRBJ2-5, with a possible D match to TRBD1 (5 bases). The CDR3 runs to 16 residues. The germline gives CDR1 KGHDR, CDR2 SFDVKD. The CDR3 bases are TGTGCCACCAGTGATCCAGGTGAACAGGACCAAGAGACCCGGTACTTC. Protein: CATSDPGEQDQETRYF.

Ten or more counts support this clonotype. The CDR3: CASRLATYNEQFF. CDR3 sequence (DNA): TGTGCCAGCAGACTAGCAACCTACAATGAGCAGTTCTTC. V usage is TRBV3-1 and J usage is TRBJ2-1, with D tentatively TRBD2 (6 bases). Trimming shortened V by 6 bases and J by 2 bases, and 8 bases separated the two germline ends. The germline CDR1 and CDR2 sequences are LGHDT and YNNKEL (reference sequence). This CDR3 spans 13 amino acids.

This clonotype has at least ten counts. This chain joins TRBV14 and TRBJ2-2, with unresolved D. Trimming stripped 1 base from V and 0 bases from J, with 6 bases between. This CDR3 spans 15 amino acids. The germline gives CDR1 SGHDN, CDR2 FVKESK. The CDR3 region is CASSQAVTNTGELFF. CDR3 nucleotide sequence: TGTGCCAGCAGCCAAGCGGTAACGAACACCGGGGAGCTGTTTTTT. Full variable domain (outside the CDR3, taken from reference TRBV14 and TRBJ2-2): EAGVTQFPSHSVIEKGQTVTLRCDPISGHDNLYWYRRVMGKEIKFLLHFVKESKQDESGMPNNRFLAERTGGTYSTLKVQPAELEDSGVYFCASSQAVTNTGELFFGEGSRLTVL.

This clonotype was observed at least ten times. The CDR3 loop reads CASSPQRQGVQPQHF. For the CDR3, the DNA is TGTGCCAGCAGCCCACAACGACAGGGTGTTCAGCCCCAGCATTTT. The chain uses TRBV7-8 and TRBJ1-5; 7 bases align to TRBD1. The CDR3 consists of 15 residues. The V segment lost 5 bases and the J segment 6 bases; nucleotides outside the gene matches: 10. Germline V gives CDR1 SGHVS, CDR2 FQNEAQ.

Many counts were recorded for this clonotype. In DNA form, the CDR3 reads TGTGCCAGCAGTTTAAGGAGGGCATCCTACAATGAGCAGTTCTTC. This gives the protein CASSLRRASYNEQFF. The chain employs TRBV28 and TRBJ2-1; D perhaps matches TRBD2 (6 bases). V lost 2 bases to trimming and J lost 1 base, with 9 bases between them. CDR1 is MDHEN, CDR2 SYDVKM, per germline. This CDR3 spans 15 amino acids.

This clonotype was counted at least ten times. J is TRBJ2-7 and V is TRBV7-2; no firm D call. CDR1 is SGHTA and CDR2 is FQGNSA in the germline V gene. The CDR3 totals 14 residues. V lost 1 base and J lost 0, with 7 bases in between. Here the CDR3 reads CASSLETYSYEQYF. The CDR3, as DNA: TGTGCCAGCAGCTTAGAGACATACTCCTACGAGCAGTACTTC.

This clonotype was recorded at least ten times. This chain links TRBV20-1 with TRBJ2-1; 9 bases line up with TRBD2. Germline-derived CDR1 and CDR2 are DFQATT and SNEGSKA (reference sequence). After removal of 6 bases from V and 6 bases from J, the junction contained 12 bases not matched to a gene. The CDR3 has 15 residues. The CDR3 nucleotides are TGCAGTGCGGTCCTAGCGGGAATAAGGGGCAATGAGCAGTTCTTC. Protein product: CSAVLAGIRGNEQFF.

As to this clonotype: One base away lies a much larger clone, so this may be a sequencing read error. This rearrangement joins TRBV5-1 to TRBJ2-5; D is ambiguous. There are 17 residues in the CDR3. Germline CDR1 is SGHRS and CDR2 is YFSETQ. CDR3 region: CASSFWPEAKTQEPQYF. Here the CDR3 DNA reads TGCGCCAGCAGCTTTTGGCCTGAAGCCAAAACCCAAGAGCCCCAGTACTTC.

This clonotype occurred many times. The chain has TRBV12-3 or TRBV12-4 and TRBJ2-3, with 7 bases aligning to TRBD2. The V gene end was trimmed by 5 bases and the J gene end by 4 bases; junction bases not matched to a gene: 9. This CDR3 contains 15 residues. CDR3 nucleotides: TGTGCCAGCAGTCCCCTTAGTGGGGGGGCAGATACGCAGTATTTT. Residues: CASSPLSGGADTQYF.

This clonotype appeared many times. The genes are TRBV9 and TRBJ2-5; 10 bases agree with TRBD2. V lost 4 bases, J lost 5 bases, and 8 bases stayed unmatched. Germline lookup yields CDR1 SGDLS and CDR2 YYNGEE. CDR3 length: 15 amino acids. This CDR3 is CASSYQRGGLETQYF. CDR3 in DNA: TGTGCCAGCAGCTACCAGCGGGGGGGATTGGAGACCCAGTACTTC.

This clonotype has at least ten counts. V gene TRBV5-5 combines with J gene TRBJ2-7; unclear D gene. The germline V gene encodes CDR1 SGHKS and CDR2 YYEKEE (reference sequence). The CDR3 spans 14 residues. V lost 4 bases and J lost 4, with 15 bases in between. CDR3 coding DNA: TGTGCCAGCAGCGGTACCGGATCTACTTACGAGCAGTACTTC. Its protein is CASSGTGSTYEQYF.

V is TRBV4-2 and J is TRBJ2-1, with a tentative D call TRBD2 (6 bases). The CDR3 is 15 residues long. The V and J ends lost 0 bases and 9 bases respectively, with 15 bases between them. Germline V gene sequence: CDR1 LGHNA, CDR2 YNFKEQ. The CDR3 region is CASSQESQRRGEQFF. CDR3 DNA sequence: TGTGCCAGCAGCCAAGAAAGCCAACGGAGGGGTGAGCAGTTCTTC.

In this sample, this clonotype turned up many times. J is TRBJ2-1 and V is TRBV9; TRBD1 matches at 8 bases. This CDR3 has 16 residues. The junction had 8 bases not matched to a gene; V was cut back by 0 bases and J by 6 bases. Per the germline V gene, CDR1 is SGDLS and CDR2 is YYNGEE. In DNA, the CDR3 is TGTGCCAGCAGCGTAGCAGGACAGGGAGGACTCAATGAGCAGTTCTTC. Encoded protein: CASSVAGQGGLNEQFF.

This clonotype came up many times. The V call is TRBV7-2, the J call TRBJ1-2; no firm D call. Germline lookup yields CDR1 SGHTA and CDR2 FQGNSA. V lost 5 bases to trimming and J lost 1 base, with 11 bases between them. The CDR3 is 14 residues long. The CDR3 loop is CASSVSPDNYGYTF. CDR3 DNA: TGTGCCAGCAGCGTCTCGCCCGATAACTATGGCTACACCTTC.

This clonotype was counted many times. The chain recombines TRBV6-5 with TRBJ2-7; maybe TRBD2 (5 bases). V lost 0 bases, J lost 2 bases, and 17 bases lay in between. The CDR3 covers 17 residues. Germline V gene lookup returns CDR1 MNHEY and CDR2 SVGAGI. For the CDR3, the DNA is TGTGCCAGCAGTTACTCGTCCGCCCGGGGTGTGACCTACGAGCAGTACTTC. Protein sequence: CASSYSSARGVTYEQYF.

This clonotype was picked up many times. The chain combines TRBV5-1 with TRBJ1-5, with 11 bases lining up with TRBD1. This CDR3 region has 15 residues. After removal of 0 bases from V and 6 bases from J, the junction contained 2 bases not matched to a gene. Germline lookup yields CDR1 SGHRS and CDR2 YFSETQ. CDR3 sequence reads: CASSLEGQGGQPQHF. In nucleotides, the CDR3 is TGCGCCAGCAGCTTGGAGGGACAGGGGGGTCAGCCCCAGCATTTT.

For this clonotype: A much larger clone lies one base from this, so it may be a read error. This chain connects TRBV20-1 to TRBJ2-7, with D perhaps TRBD1 or TRBD2 (6 bases each). Germline V gene data show CDR1 as DFQATT and CDR2 as SNEGSKA (reference sequence). The CDR3 loop spans 12 amino acids. Trimming took off 0 bases at V and 10 bases at J, with 13 bases between the two ends. CDR3 coding DNA: TGCAGTGCTAGAGAAGGGGGGCGAGACCAGTACTTC. Its translation is CSAREGGRDQYF.

In this sample, this clonotype turned up many times. The rearrangement links TRBV10-3 to TRBJ1-1, with TRBD1 as a possible D gene (6 bases). Trimming stripped 6 bases from V and 1 base from J, with 9 bases between. The CDR3 contains 13 residues. Germline V lookup: CDR1 ENHRY, CDR2 SYGVKD. CDR3 region: CAIRDSQNTEAFF. The CDR3 bases are TGTGCCATCAGGGACAGCCAGAACACTGAAGCTTTCTTT.

This clonotype was seen repeatedly, ten times or more. The chain recombines TRBV12-3 or TRBV12-4 with TRBJ2-7; the match to TRBD1 covers 9 bases. Trimming took 3 bases from V and 2 from J; bases not matched to a gene: 2. The CDR3 loop spans 14 amino acids. The chain's CDR3 is CASSFGTGPYEQYF. The CDR3, as DNA: TGTGCCAGCAGTTTCGGGACAGGGCCCTACGAGCAGTACTTC.

Many counts were recorded for this clonotype. The rearrangement uses TRBV11-2 and TRBJ2-7; maybe TRBD2 (6 bases). With 5 bases removed from V and 7 bases from J, the gap between germline ends came to 24 bases. The CDR3 consists of 16 residues. CDR1 is SGHAT and CDR2 is FQNNGV in the germline V gene. The CDR3, as DNA: TGTGCCAGCAGCCCAGGAGATTGGGGCTCGGGGGTAGAGCAGTACTTC. Its protein is CASSPGDWGSGVEQYF.

This clonotype was seen many times. This chain links TRBV27 with TRBJ2-5; TRBD1 might be the D (5 bases). Germline loops: CDR1 MNHEY, CDR2 SMNVEV (reference sequence). The CDR3 is made up of 16 amino acids. Between the trimmed V and J ends, which lost 4 bases and 1 base, there was a span of 16 bases. The CDR3: CASSSTPGKGQETQYF. The CDR3 nucleotides are TGTGCCAGCAGTTCGACCCCAGGGAAGGGCCAAGAGACCCAGTACTTC.

Ten or more counts support this clonotype. The chain couples TRBV27 to TRBJ2-2; TRBD1 matches at 7 bases. The CDR3 runs 18 residues. Per germline, CDR1 MNHEY and CDR2 SMNVEV (reference sequence). Losses at the gene ends were 1 base for V and 4 bases for J; bases not matched to a gene: 12. Here the CDR3 DNA reads TGTGCCAGCAGTTTATTCAGACAGGGTGTCTTTGGCACCGGGGAGCTGTTTTTT. Its translation is CASSLFRQGVFGTGELFF.